The entry below describes one T cell receptor (beta chain). In the study's own analysis: Reference gene primer amplification gave estimated nucleated cell counts. Sequenced by immunoSEQ multiplex PCR; TCRdb stores in-frame clones only, minus some. The V and J calls and clone size are taken from that table; D and trimming were inferred from the DNA. The top ten hold around 10% of the sample, which has some 320,000 clones, just under 90% seen once. This record comes from a study of blood T cell repertoires in COVID-19. The wider study: Material from acute and convalescent COVID-19 was sourced from the United States, Italy and Spain. The analysed material was cDNA or gDNA that came from T cells, B-cell-depleted T cells, or PBMCs.

Seattle patients were enrolled while actively infected and followed longitudinally. Germline V gene lookup returns CDR1 SGHNT and CDR2 YYREEE (reference sequence). Trimming shortened V by 4 bases and J by 2 bases, and 17 bases separated the two germline ends. The CDR3 extends over 16 amino acids. Sequencing was performed on peripheral blood. The TCR originated in a woman aged 25-40 years with COVID-19, enrolled during active disease. The rearrangement uses TRBV5-4 and TRBJ2-3; TRBD2 might be the D (6 bases). In DNA, the CDR3 is TGTGCCAGCAGCCCGCCTGGAGGGATGAACACAGATACGCAGTATTTT. It codes for CASSPPGGMNTDTQYF.